The rows below give T cell receptor beta chains drawn from one sample of a study of early T cells in non-severe SARS-CoV-2 infection. TCRdb passed the 5' RACE reads through MiXCR, listing each CDR3 protein once. The sample includes under 85,000 distinct CDR3 sequences, 14% seen only once; the top ten take 11%. Material: whole blood. These receptor sequences come from an adult who was a healthcare worker with PCR-confirmed SARS-CoV-2 infection or an uninfected control (not recorded which). CDR3s include the opening cysteine and the closing phenylalanine or tryptophan. D genes are given only for firm matches.

d_gene,v_gene,CDR3aa
TRBD1,TRBV11-2,CASSLVPGGRLETQYF
.,TRBV28,CASSHTLGGGETQYF
.,TRBV27,CASSLSMWTASPQHF
.,TRBV20-1,CSAAHAGRSSGNTIYF
.,TRBV7-9,CASSLGLPGGQYF
.,TRBV29-1,CSYSTPGLQADTQYF
.,TRBV20-1,CSATHQGYYNEQFF
TRBD1,TRBV25-1,CASSQQGYTGELFF
.,TRBV10-3,CALQGAVNTEAFF
TRBD2,TRBV9,CASSVGPLAGGRDTQYF
.,TRBV2,CASSIRASGANVLTF
.,TRBV6-2/TRBV6-3,CASGSQAELYGYTF
.,TRBV7-2,CASSLAGDPYEQYF
TRBD1,TRBV5-1,CASSTGQASIEAFF
TRBD1,TRBV7-9,CASSLGQGLDEQYF
.,TRBV7-9,CASSLRTTPTNYGYTF
TRBD1,TRBV25-1,CASSSRTGNGYTF
.,TRBV4-3,CASSQTNRVEQFF